The clone carrying this T cell receptor (beta chain) appeared a few times. The data were taken from a study of blood T cell repertoires in COVID-19. Study-wide context: Sites across the United States, Italy and Spain contributed samples from acute and convalescent COVID-19. Nucleic acid was either cDNA or gDNA, and it came from T cells, B-cell-depleted T cells, or PBMCs.

As processed by the authors: Researchers report that nucleated cell counts were estimated from reference gene primer amplification. Libraries were prepared by immunoSEQ multiplex PCR; TCRdb keeps only in-frame clonotypes and omits some of them. Clone size and V and J calls were adopted from that table, with D and trimming inferred from the DNA. The table includes 270,000 or so clones, less than 90% detected once. Seattle enrolled patients during active infection and tracked them longitudinally. The sequenced sample was peripheral blood. The clonotype originates from a woman aged 25 to 39 with COVID-19, enrolled during active disease.

The CDR3 bases are TGCGCCAGCAGCTTGGGGGCATATTGGGGCTACACCTTC. It translates to CASSLGAYWGYTF. The chain has TRBV5-1 and TRBJ1-2; D gene unclear. Trimming removed 0 bases from V and 8 bases from J, with 11 bases in between. Germline V gene data show CDR1 as SGHRS and CDR2 as YFSETQ. This CDR3 contains 13 residues.